This entry is about one T cell receptor beta chain. Its antigen is unidentified. The CDR3 sequence is 12 residues long. J gave up 5 bases and V 10 bases, and 5 bases lay outside the gene matches. Germline CDR1 and CDR2: MNHEY and SVGAGI. Sequenced by immunoSEQ multiplex PCR; TCRdb stores in-frame clones only, minus some. Here the sample spans fewer than 90,000 clones, 86% being singletons. The record originates from a study of OX40 agonist ivuxolimab in advanced cancers. Findings of the study overall: Clonal expansion was seen in CD4+ and CD8+ blood T cells by week 6 at 0.1 to 3.0 mg/kg. In general, CD8+ T cells held more expanded clones than CD4+ did, on average.

This material consisted of CD4+ or CD8+ T cells sorted from blood, taken in a trial of the OX40 agonist ivuxolimab. This clonotype was sampled from an adult with an advanced solid tumor such as melanoma, head and neck, liver or kidney cancer. V and J are TRBV6-5 and TRBJ2-5, with 9 bases matching TRBD1. CDR3 in DNA: TGTGCCACGGGGACAGGGAAGGAGACCCAGTACTTC. Translation gives CATGTGKETQYF.